This T cell receptor (beta chain) was profiled in a study of T cell repertoires in cytomegalovirus infection. At the level of the study: Public TCR beta signatures indicated both CMV infection and matching HLA type.

This clonotype was recorded many times. The antigen remains undetermined. V was shortened by 5 bases and J by 8 bases, with 18 bases between the two germline ends. Germline V lookup: CDR1 SGHTA, CDR2 FQGNSA. There are 14 residues in the CDR3. TCRdb re-derived calls from the reads in MiXCR, one entry per CDR3 protein. The sample includes around 490,000 distinct CDR3 sequences, around a quarter of them seen just once. Findings and caveats of the study: HLA-C-restricted TCR beta clonotypes specific for CMV led the ex vivo response. Carriage of CMV together with the relevant HLA was identifiable through cumulative public TCR beta family frequency.

The receptor was derived from a human donor in good health (CMV status not recorded). Some clones in this sample may be carry-over from other donors' samples. This chain connects TRBV7-2 to TRBJ1-1; D is unclear. What was sequenced was PBMCs. The CDR3 nucleotides read TGTGCCAGCAGCCGATATATCCCGACCGCGGAAGCTTTCTTT. It encodes CASSRYIPTAEAFF.